This is a list of T cell receptor beta chains from one sample in a study of blood T cell repertoires in COVID-19. The data were produced by immunoSEQ multiplex PCR, yet TCRdb's version contains in-frame clones alone and is incomplete. The repertoire includes around 260,000 clones, roughly 90% of them detected once, and about 3% sits in the top ten. Specimen: peripheral blood. The receptors derive from a woman in her twenties or thirties with active or convalescent COVID-19. Each CDR3 is given without its conserved first and last residue. Each record gives: J gene, CDR3 length, V gene, clone size, CDR3 protein. Clone size is shown for a subset of rows, as once, few, many or a class of expanded clone.

TRBJ1-1 | 11 | TRBV29-1 | - | SGLRAANTEAF
TRBJ2-7 | 14 | TRBV5-4 | - | ASRPSGLAASYEQY
TRBJ2-7 | 14 | TRBV28 | - | ASSYPLAGGTYEQY
TRBJ2-7 | 9 | TRBV30 | - | AWSGGREQY
TRBJ1-1 | 11 | TRBV27 | - | ASSLFRGTEAF
TRBJ1-5 | 11 | TRBV19 | - | ASSSYRNQPQH
TRBJ2-1 | 15 | TRBV19 | - | ASSIESRRGGYNEQF
TRBJ1-2 | 12 | TRBV11-2 | - | ASSLFPTGGGYT
TRBJ2-1 | 11 | TRBV6-1 | - | ASSDTGYNEQF
TRBJ1-3 | 14 | TRBV6-2/TRBV6-3 | - | ASSKNRRLSGNTIY
TRBJ1-1 | 12 | TRBV18 | - | ASSPYTENTEAF
TRBJ1-3 | 14 | TRBV9 | - | ASSVDLRGPGNTIY
TRBJ1-6 | 12 | TRBV6-5 | - | ASSYSIFGATLH
TRBJ2-7 | 13 | TRBV6-5 | - | ASSSQRGAGYEQY
TRBJ2-1 | 13 | TRBV19 | - | ASSISGQGGNEQF
TRBJ2-7 | 11 | TRBV24-1 | - | ATSDDRTYEQY
TRBJ2-1 | 13 | TRBV25-1 | - | ASSERGGVGNEQF
TRBJ2-3 | 12 | TRBV5-1 | - | ASSLAGGPDTQY
TRBJ2-7 | 13 | TRBV5-4 | - | ASSLRAGGPYEQY
TRBJ2-7 | 12 | TRBV30 | few | AWTPGGLSYEQY
TRBJ2-7 | 10 | TRBV7-9 | - | AAGGSSYEQY
TRBJ1-1 | 11 | TRBV24-1 | - | ATSDFGNTEAF
TRBJ1-2 | 12 | TRBV4-1 | - | ASSQVRGLQGYT
TRBJ2-3 | 13 | TRBV28 | - | ATLSGGGASDTQY
TRBJ2-5 | 12 | TRBV27 | - | ASSFRDSGETQY
TRBJ1-1 | 16 | TRBV5-4 | - | ASSLLGAPPIEDTEAF
TRBJ2-1 | 12 | TRBV5-1 | few | ASRTLSSYNEQF
TRBJ1-5 | 11 | TRBV4-2 | - | ASSQRQGEPQH
TRBJ2-1 | 13 | TRBV9 | - | ASSVVGGKVDEQF
TRBJ2-1 | 14 | TRBV4-3 | - | ASSQDWRGEYNEQF
TRBJ2-2 | 12 | TRBV10-3 | - | AISVLQGRRELF
TRBJ1-4 | 10 | TRBV29-1 | - | SVRTGEEKLF
TRBJ2-4 | 14 | TRBV7-2 | - | ASSFREQGSKNIQY
TRBJ1-2 | 13 | TRBV4-3 | - | ASSPSDRGPGGYT
TRBJ1-1 | 12 | TRBV19 | once | ASSLPGTGSQAF
TRBJ2-3 | 17 | TRBV24-1 | - | ATSVGSGGAKVSADTQY
TRBJ1-1 | 10 | TRBV29-1 | - | SAWDRGLLAF
TRBJ2-7 | 13 | TRBV4-1 | - | ASSQAVSAGYEQY
TRBJ2-7 | 13 | TRBV27 | - | ASSMVPGSLYEQY
TRBJ2-1 | 13 | TRBV19 | - | ASSSGTGIVNEQF
TRBJ1-2 | 11 | TRBV28 | - | ASGGLASYGYT
TRBJ1-1 | 10 | TRBV10-3 | - | AIKTGGTEAF
TRBJ2-1 | 12 | TRBV7-9 | - | ASSPQRGADEQF
TRBJ1-3 | 12 | TRBV10-3 | - | AIGGGNSGNTIY
TRBJ2-7 | 12 | TRBV11-2 | - | ASSLAAGVYEQY
TRBJ2-6 | 12 | TRBV6-2/TRBV6-3 | few | ASSYDTGANVLT